These 24 T cell receptor beta chains were all obtained from the same sample, sequenced in a study of blood T cell repertoires in COVID-19. Generated by immunoSEQ multiplex PCR, the TCRdb table keeps only in-frame clones and is missing some. The data hold approximately 200,000 clones, with around 84% observed a single time. The sample was PBMCs or T cells enriched from blood (not recorded which). The receptors come from a woman aged 25 to 39 who had recovered from COVID-19.

This chain links TRBV13 with TRBJ2-1, with a weak D call TRBD1 (8 bases). Germline lookup yields CDR1 PRHDT and CDR2 FYEKMQ (reference sequence). CDR3 size: 16 residues. V was pared by 4 bases and J by 6 bases, with 19 bases between. The CDR3 protein is CASSSTGGGLGNEQFF. CDR3 in DNA: TGTGCCAGCAGCTCAACAGGGGGGGGCTTGGGCAATGAGCAGTTCTTC.

This sequence joins TRBV10-2 and TRBJ2-5; 11 nucleotides agree with TRBD2. The V and J ends lost 7 bases and 3 bases, in that order; junction bases with no gene match: 4. Germline V CDR1 and CDR2: WSHSY, SAAADI. The CDR3 loop spans 14 amino acids. CDR3 nucleotides: TGCGCCAGCATGCCGGGACTAGCGGAAGAGACCCAGTACTTC. Protein product: CASMPGLAEETQYF.

The chain uses TRBV4-1 and TRBJ1-5; 7 bases are a match to TRBD1. Germline V gives CDR1 MGHRA, CDR2 YSYEKL. The V and J ends lost 6 bases and 4 bases, in that order; junction bases with no gene match: 6. The CDR3 has 14 amino acids. Here the CDR3 DNA reads TGCGCCAGCAGTGACGACAGGGCTAATCAGCCCCAGCATTTT. Translating gives CASSDDRANQPQHF.

V gene TRBV28 combines with J gene TRBJ1-6; D might be TRBD1 (5 bases). This CDR3 comprises 16 residues. The V end lost 2 bases, the J end lost 10 bases, and 18 bases lay between the germline ends. Germline CDR1 MDHEN, CDR2 SYDVKM. The CDR3 DNA reads as TGTGCCAGCAGTTTACCCCGGGGCCAGGGAGGCTCACCCCTCCACTTT. Protein product: CASSLPRGQGGSPLHF.

This clone was picked up a small number of times. The V and J genes are TRBV12-5 and TRBJ1-2; the D gene is possibly TRBD1 (5 bases). The V gene's germline CDR1 is LGHNT and CDR2 FRNRAP. The CDR3 consists of 17 residues. Trimming removed 0 bases at V and 2 bases at J, with 16 bases between. CDR3 sequence reads: CASGLVAGQGGNYGYTF. CDR3 in DNA: TGTGCTAGTGGTTTGGTAGCAGGGCAGGGAGGAAACTATGGCTACACCTTC.

The chain combines TRBV7-6 with TRBJ2-3; 10 positions match TRBD2. V shed 5 bases and J 0 bases; nucleotides not matched to a gene: 5. Germline CDR1 SGHVS, CDR2 FNYEAQ. CDR3 length: 16 residues. The CDR3 DNA sequence: TGTGCCAGCAGCGCCGCTAGCGGGGGTAGCACAGATACGCAGTATTTT. Encoded protein: CASSAASGGSTDTQYF.

The V gene is TRBV5-1, the J gene TRBJ2-1, with D tentatively TRBD2 (5 bases). The germline V gene has CDR1 SGHRS and CDR2 YFSETQ. The CDR3 runs 14 residues. V was pared by 7 bases and J by 4 bases, with 15 bases between. The CDR3 DNA follows: TGCGCCAGCCGCGAAAGCGGAACTTACAATGAGCAGTTCTTC. Its protein product is CASRESGTYNEQFF.

The J gene is TRBJ2-1, the V gene TRBV24-1, with 7 bases lining up with TRBD1. V was pared by 5 bases and J by 6 bases, with 18 bases of the junction left unmatched. The CDR3 contains 18 residues. CDR1 and CDR2 from the germline V gene are KGHDR and SFDVKD. The CDR3 region has the DNA TGTGCCACCAGTGGTCGAAACAGGGGTGGCGTGCGTGTCAATGAGCAGTTCTTC. Translation: CATSGRNRGGVRVNEQFF.

The chain uses TRBV19 and TRBJ2-3, with a weak D call TRBD2 (5 bases). Germline assignment: CDR1 LNHDA and CDR2 SQIVND (reference sequence). The CDR3 extends over 14 amino acids. The V gene lost 6 bases and the J gene lost 2 bases, with 12 bases spanning the gap. CDR3 sequence (DNA): TGTGCCAGTAGCACGGACTCGCCCACAGATACGCAGTATTTT. It encodes CASSTDSPTDTQYF.

The V and J genes are TRBV21-1 and TRBJ1-2. TRBV21-1 corresponds to a pseudogene. The CDR3 consists of 16 residues. CDR3 residues: CASSKAKCGKAYGYTF. CDR3 nucleotides: TGTGCCAGCAGCAAAGCGAAGTGCGGCAAAGCCTATGGCTACACCTTC.

The V and J genes are TRBV28 and TRBJ2-7; 9 positions match TRBD2. Trimming removed 8 bases from V and 4 bases from J; junction bases left unmatched: 9. CDR1 is MDHEN and CDR2 is SYDVKM in the germline V gene. This CDR3 spans 14 amino acids. The CDR3 DNA reads as TGTGCCAGCCGACCTGGCGGGAGGGAGTACGAGCAGTACTTC. Amino acid sequence: CASRPGGREYEQYF.

The rearrangement joins TRBV4-1 to TRBJ2-2, with 13 bases aligning to TRBD2. The germline V gene encodes CDR1 MGHRA and CDR2 YSYEKL. The CDR3 totals 17 residues. J lost 1 base, V lost 7 bases, and 6 bases had no gene match. The CDR3 sequence is CASTSGTSGMNTGELFF. CDR3 nucleotides: TGCGCCAGCACCTCCGGGACTAGCGGGATGAACACCGGGGAGCTGTTTTTT.

The rearrangement uses TRBV15 and TRBJ2-2, with D tentatively TRBD1 (6 bases). The CDR3 loop spans 16 amino acids. V lost 1 base, J lost 1 base, and 10 bases lay in between. In germline, CDR1 is LNHNV, CDR2 YYDKDF (reference sequence). The CDR3 bases are TGTGCCACCAGCAGAGGCCTGACAGGGAACACCGGGGAGCTGTTTTTT. Residues: CATSRGLTGNTGELFF.

This chain connects TRBV7-2 to TRBJ1-1; 11 bases are shared with TRBD1. This CDR3 is built from 16 residues. Germline lookup yields CDR1 SGHTA and CDR2 FQGNSA. V shed 5 bases, J shed 10 bases, and the junction held 15 bases outside the gene matches. CDR3 in amino acids: CASSIRDRGGTAGAFF. CDR3 nucleotides: TGTGCCAGCAGCATCCGGGACAGGGGGGGGACGGCTGGAGCTTTCTTT. Filled out from reference TRBV7-2 and TRBJ1-1, the complete variable domain reads GAGVSQSPSNKVTEKGKDVELRCDPISGHTALYWYRQSLGQGLEFLIYFQGNSAPDKSGLPSDRFSAERTGGSVSTLTIQRTQQEDSAVYLCASSIRDRGGTAGAFFGQGTRLTVV.

This clone was seen only a few times. The chain recombines TRBV5-4 with TRBJ1-4; 10 nucleotides agree with TRBD1. V gave up 4 bases and J gave up 6 bases; unmatched junction bases: 6. Germline-derived CDR1 and CDR2 are SGHNT and YYREEE (reference sequence). The CDR3 has 15 amino acids. CDR3 protein: CASSRPGTGDEKLFF. The CDR3 DNA reads as TGTGCCAGCAGCCGTCCCGGGACAGGGGATGAAAAACTGTTTTTT.

This clone was seen a single time. The chain recombines TRBV5-1 with TRBJ1-1, with D perhaps TRBD1 (5 bases). The germline CDR1 and CDR2 sequences are SGHRS and YFSETQ. V was pared by 0 bases and J by 1 base, with 13 bases between. CDR3 length equals 16 residues. The CDR3 bases are TGCGCCAGCAGCTTGGCCCCCGGGGGTGGGAACACTGAAGCTTTCTTT. It translates to CASSLAPGGGNTEAFF.

In its sample, this clone was seen once. This chain uses TRBV19 with TRBJ1-4, with D uncertain. The germline V gene has CDR1 LNHDA and CDR2 SQIVND (reference sequence). The CDR3 covers 13 residues. The V gene lost 9 bases and the J gene lost 8 bases, with 16 bases spanning the gap. The CDR3 sequence is CASHGSWEEKLFF. CDR3 bases: TGTGCCAGCCATGGGTCCTGGGAGGAAAAACTGTTTTTT.

The chain has TRBV7-2 and TRBJ2-5; 7 bases agree with TRBD2. The CDR3 length is 15 residues. The J segment lost 1 base and the V segment lost 5 bases, leaving 7 bases of the junction unmatched. Germline assignment: CDR1 SGHTA and CDR2 FQGNSA. In nucleotides, the CDR3 is TGTGCCAGCAGCCAGACCCTAGCGGCCCAAGAGACCCAGTACTTC. This sequence encodes CASSQTLAAQETQYF.

This sequence joins TRBV5-6 and TRBJ2-1; D unresolved. V was shortened by 1 base and J by 6 bases, with 8 bases between the two germline ends. This CDR3 is 13 amino acids long. Germline V lookup: CDR1 SGHDT, CDR2 YYEEEE. This chain's CDR3 is CASSLNSGNEQFF. Here the CDR3 DNA reads TGTGCCAGCAGCTTGAACTCTGGCAATGAGCAGTTCTTC. Full variable domain (missing parts from reference TRBV5-6 and TRBJ2-1): DAGVTQSPTHLIKTRGQQVTLRCSPKSGHDTVSWYQQALGQGPQFIFQYYEEEERQRGNFPDRFSGHQFPNYSSELNVNALLLGDSALYLCASSLNSGNEQFFGPGTRLTVL.

The sample holds one count of this clone. The identical CDR3 is also encoded by other nucleotide sequences in the sample. V is TRBV6-1 and J is TRBJ2-7, with D perhaps matching TRBD2 (7 bases). The germline gives CDR1 MNHNS, CDR2 SASEGT. The CDR3 spans 14 residues. V gave up 0 bases and J gave up 2 bases, with 8 bases separating them. The DNA of the CDR3 is TGTGCCAGCAGTGAAGCCGGGGGGCCCTACGAGCAGTACGTC. Protein sequence: CASSEAGGPYEQYV.

A single count supports this clone. The genes are TRBV2 and TRBJ2-3; possibly TRBD2 for D (6 bases). Trimming left V 5 bases short and J 6 bases short, with 15 bases between. This CDR3 has 14 amino acids. Germline CDR1 and CDR2: SNHLY and FYNNEI. The CDR3 sequence: CASSTSLAADTQYF. The CDR3, as DNA: TGTGCCAGCAGTACTAGCCTCGCAGCGGATACGCAGTATTTT.

This clone turned up a few times. The chain has TRBV2 and TRBJ2-1, with 8 bases identical to TRBD2. J gave up 0 bases and V 8 bases, and 9 bases lay outside the gene matches. Germline CDR1 SNHLY, CDR2 FYNNEI. This CDR3 spans 16 amino acids. CDR3 sequence: CASGGLAGYSYNEQFF. In nucleotides, the CDR3 is TGTGCCAGCGGGGGCTTAGCGGGGTACTCCTACAATGAGCAGTTCTTC. Variable domain in full (rest from reference TRBV2 and TRBJ2-1): EPEVTQTPSHQVTQMGQEVILRCVPISNHLYFYWYRQILGQKVEFLVSFYNNEISEKSEIFDDQFSVERPDGSNFTLKIRSTKLEDSAMYFCASGGLAGYSYNEQFFGPGTRLTVL.

The V call is TRBV19, the J call TRBJ1-2, with D unclear. The germline V and J ends were trimmed by 3 bases and 4 bases, with 6 bases remaining between them. The germline V gene has CDR1 LNHDA and CDR2 SQIVND (reference sequence). This CDR3 region has 12 residues. CDR3: CASSIEVYGYTF. DNA of the CDR3: TGTGCCAGTAGTATTGAGGTCTATGGCTACACCTTC.

This chain joins TRBV7-6 and TRBJ2-5, with a weak D call TRBD2 (6 bases). The CDR3 is 16 residues long. V lost 3 bases and J lost 2, with 16 bases in between. The germline CDR1 and CDR2 sequences are SGHVS and FNYEAQ. The CDR3 region is CASSFYSGLMQETQYF. The CDR3, as DNA: TGTGCCAGCAGCTTTTATAGCGGCTTAATGCAAGAGACCCAGTACTTC.